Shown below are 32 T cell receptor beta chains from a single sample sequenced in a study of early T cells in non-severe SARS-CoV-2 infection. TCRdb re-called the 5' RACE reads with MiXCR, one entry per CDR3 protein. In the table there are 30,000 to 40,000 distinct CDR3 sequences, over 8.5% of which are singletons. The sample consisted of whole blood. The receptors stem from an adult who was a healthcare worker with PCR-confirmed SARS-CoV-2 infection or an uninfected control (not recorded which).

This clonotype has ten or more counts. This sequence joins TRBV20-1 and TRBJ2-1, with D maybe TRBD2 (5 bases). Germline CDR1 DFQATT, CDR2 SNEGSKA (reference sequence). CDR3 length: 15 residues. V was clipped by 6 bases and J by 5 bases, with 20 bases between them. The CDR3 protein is CSAEKQLADDNEQFF. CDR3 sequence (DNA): TGCAGTGCCGAAAAGCAGCTAGCAGACGACAATGAGCAGTTCTTC.

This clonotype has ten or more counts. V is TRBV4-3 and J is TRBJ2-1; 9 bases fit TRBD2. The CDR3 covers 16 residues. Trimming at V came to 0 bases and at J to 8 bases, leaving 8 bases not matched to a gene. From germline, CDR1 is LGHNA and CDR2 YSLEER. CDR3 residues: CASSQDVGGGAYEQFF. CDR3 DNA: TGCGCCAGCAGCCAAGATGTGGGCGGGGGGGCTTATGAGCAGTTCTTC.

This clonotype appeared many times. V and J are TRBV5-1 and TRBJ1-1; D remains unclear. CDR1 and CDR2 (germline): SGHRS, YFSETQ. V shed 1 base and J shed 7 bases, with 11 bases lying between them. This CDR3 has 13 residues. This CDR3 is CASSLNGRGEAFF. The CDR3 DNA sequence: TGCGCCAGCAGCTTGAACGGACGGGGTGAAGCTTTCTTT.

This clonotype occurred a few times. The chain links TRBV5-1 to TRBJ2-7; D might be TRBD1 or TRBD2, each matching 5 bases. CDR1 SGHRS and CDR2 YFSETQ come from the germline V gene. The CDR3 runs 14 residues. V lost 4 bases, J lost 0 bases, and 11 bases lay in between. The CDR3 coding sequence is TGCGCCAGCAGCGTCCCAGGGAGCTCCTACGAGCAGTACTTC. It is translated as CASSVPGSSYEQYF. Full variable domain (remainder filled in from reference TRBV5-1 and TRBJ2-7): KAGVTQTPRYLIKTRGQQVTLSCSPISGHRSVSWYQQTPGQGLQFLFEYFSETQRNKGNFPGRFSGRQFSNSRSEMNVSTLELGDSALYLCASSVPGSSYEQYFGPGTRLTVT.

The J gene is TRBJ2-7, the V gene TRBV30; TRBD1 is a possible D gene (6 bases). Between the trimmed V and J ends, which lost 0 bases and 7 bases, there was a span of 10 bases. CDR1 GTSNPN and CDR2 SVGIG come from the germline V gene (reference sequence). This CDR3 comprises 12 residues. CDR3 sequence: CAWSVQGKEQYF. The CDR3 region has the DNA TGTGCCTGGAGTGTACAGGGTAAGGAGCAGTACTTC.

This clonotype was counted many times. This chain's CDR3 is CSVAPDRGYNGYTF. The CDR3 DNA is TGCAGCGTTGCTCCCGATCGGGGGTACAATGGCTACACCTTC. The V gene is TRBV29-1, the J gene TRBJ1-2; D is perhaps TRBD1 (5 bases). The V gene's germline CDR1 is SQVTM and CDR2 ANQGSEA. The germline V and J ends were trimmed by 4 bases and 6 bases, with 18 bases remaining between them. This CDR3 is built from 14 residues.

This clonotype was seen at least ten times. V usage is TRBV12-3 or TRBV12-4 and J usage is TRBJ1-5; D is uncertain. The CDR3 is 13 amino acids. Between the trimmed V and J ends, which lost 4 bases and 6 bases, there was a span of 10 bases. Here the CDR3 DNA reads TGTGCCAGCAGTTGGGTGTCTGCTCAGCCCCAGCATTTT. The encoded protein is CASSWVSAQPQHF.

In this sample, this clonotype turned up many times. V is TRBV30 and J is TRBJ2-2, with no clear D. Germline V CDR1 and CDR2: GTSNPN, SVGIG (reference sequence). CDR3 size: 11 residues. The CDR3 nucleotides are TGTGCTTCGAGGAGCACCGGGGAGCTGTTTTTT. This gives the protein CASRSTGELFF.

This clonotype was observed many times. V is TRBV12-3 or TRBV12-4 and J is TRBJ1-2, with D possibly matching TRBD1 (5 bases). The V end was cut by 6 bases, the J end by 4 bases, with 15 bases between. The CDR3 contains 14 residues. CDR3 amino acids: CASRRDVDGYGYTF. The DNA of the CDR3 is TGTGCCAGCAGAAGGGACGTTGACGGCTATGGCTACACCTTC.

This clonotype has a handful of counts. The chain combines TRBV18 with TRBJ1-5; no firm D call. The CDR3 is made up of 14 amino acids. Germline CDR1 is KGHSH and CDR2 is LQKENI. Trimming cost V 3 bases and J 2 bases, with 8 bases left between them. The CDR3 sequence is CASSPAVGNQPQHF. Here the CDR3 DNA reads TGTGCCAGCTCACCGGCCGTTGGCAATCAGCCCCAGCATTTT.

Here the CDR3 reads CASSSEGGTEAFF. The CDR3 nucleotides are TGTGCCAGCAGCTCCGAAGGGGGGACTGAAGCTTTCTTT. The chain recombines TRBV13 with TRBJ1-1, with a tentative D call TRBD1 (6 bases). Germline V gene data show CDR1 as PRHDT and CDR2 as FYEKMQ (reference sequence). V lost 4 bases to trimming and J lost 5 bases, with 11 bases between them. The CDR3 runs to 13 residues.

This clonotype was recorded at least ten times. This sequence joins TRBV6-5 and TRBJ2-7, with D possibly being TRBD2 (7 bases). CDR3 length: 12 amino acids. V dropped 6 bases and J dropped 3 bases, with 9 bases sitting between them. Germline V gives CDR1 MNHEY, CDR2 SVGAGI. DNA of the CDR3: TGTGCCAGCAGAGGGGGGGGCTACGAGCAGTACTTC. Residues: CASRGGGYEQYF.

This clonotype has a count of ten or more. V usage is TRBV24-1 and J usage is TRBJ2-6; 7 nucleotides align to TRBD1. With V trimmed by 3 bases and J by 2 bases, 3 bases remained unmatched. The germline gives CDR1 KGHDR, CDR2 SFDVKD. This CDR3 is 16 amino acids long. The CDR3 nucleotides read TGTGCCACCAGTGATCCGACAGGGACTGGGGCCAACGTCCTGACTTTC. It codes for CATSDPTGTGANVLTF.

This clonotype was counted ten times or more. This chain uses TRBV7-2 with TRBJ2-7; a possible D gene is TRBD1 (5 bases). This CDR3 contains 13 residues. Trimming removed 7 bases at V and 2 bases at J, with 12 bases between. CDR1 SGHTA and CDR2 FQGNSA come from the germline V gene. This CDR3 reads CASKGTGPYEQYF. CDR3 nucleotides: TGTGCCAGCAAGGGTACAGGCCCCTACGAGCAGTACTTC.

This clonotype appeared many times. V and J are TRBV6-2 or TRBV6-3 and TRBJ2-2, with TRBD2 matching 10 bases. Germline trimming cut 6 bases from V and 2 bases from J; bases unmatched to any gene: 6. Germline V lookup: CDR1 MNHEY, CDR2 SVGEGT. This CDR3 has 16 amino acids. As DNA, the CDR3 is TGTGCCAGCAGAGACATACTAGCGGGAAACACCGGGGAGCTGTTTTTT. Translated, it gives CASRDILAGNTGELFF.

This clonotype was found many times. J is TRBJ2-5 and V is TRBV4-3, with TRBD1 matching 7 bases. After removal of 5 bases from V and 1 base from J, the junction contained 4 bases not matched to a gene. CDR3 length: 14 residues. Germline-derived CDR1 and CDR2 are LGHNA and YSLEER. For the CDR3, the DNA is TGCGCCAGCAGCACAGGGGCCGTCCAAGAGACCCAGTACTTC. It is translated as CASSTGAVQETQYF.

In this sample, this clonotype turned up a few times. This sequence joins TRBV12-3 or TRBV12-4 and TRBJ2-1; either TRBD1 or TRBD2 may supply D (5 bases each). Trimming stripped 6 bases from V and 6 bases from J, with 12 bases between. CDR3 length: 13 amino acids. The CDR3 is CASRGDGFNEQFF. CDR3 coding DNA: TGTGCCAGCAGGGGGGACGGATTCAATGAGCAGTTCTTC.

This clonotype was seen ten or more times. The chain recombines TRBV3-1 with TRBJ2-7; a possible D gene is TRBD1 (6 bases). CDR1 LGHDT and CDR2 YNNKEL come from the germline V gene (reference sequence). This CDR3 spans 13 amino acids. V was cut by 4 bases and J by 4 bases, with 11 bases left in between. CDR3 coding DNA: TGTGCCAGCAGCCTGACAGGAATGTACGAGCAGTACTTC. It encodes CASSLTGMYEQYF.

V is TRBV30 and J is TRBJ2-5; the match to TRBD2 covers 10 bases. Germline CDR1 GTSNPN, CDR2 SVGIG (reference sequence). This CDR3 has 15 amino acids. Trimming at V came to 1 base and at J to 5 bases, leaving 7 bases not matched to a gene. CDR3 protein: CAWSASGGAAETQYF. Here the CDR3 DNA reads TGTGCCTGGAGTGCGAGCGGGGGGGCAGCTGAGACCCAGTACTTC.

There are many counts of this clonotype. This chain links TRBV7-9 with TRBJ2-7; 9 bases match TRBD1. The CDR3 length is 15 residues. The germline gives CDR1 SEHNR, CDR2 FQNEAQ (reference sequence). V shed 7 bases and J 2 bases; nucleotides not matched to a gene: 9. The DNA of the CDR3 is TGTGCCAGCACCTCAGCCGGGACAGGGACCTACGAGCAGTACTTC. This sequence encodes CASTSAGTGTYEQYF. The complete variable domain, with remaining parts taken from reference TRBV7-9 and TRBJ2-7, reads DTGVSQNPRHKITKRGQNVTFRCDPISEHNRLYWYRQTLGQGPEFLTYFQNEAQLEKSRLLSDRFSAERPKGSFSTLEIQRTEQGDSAMYLCASTSAGTGTYEQYFGPGTRLTVT.

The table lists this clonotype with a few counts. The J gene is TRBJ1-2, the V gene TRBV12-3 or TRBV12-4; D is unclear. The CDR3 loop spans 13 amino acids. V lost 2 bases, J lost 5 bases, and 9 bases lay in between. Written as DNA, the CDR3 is TGTGCCAGCAGTTTAACAGTGGAGTATGGCTACACCTTC. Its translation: CASSLTVEYGYTF.

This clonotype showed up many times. The CDR3: CASSLRPRTDQSGNQPQHF. The CDR3 coding sequence is TGTGCCAGCAGTTTACGGCCGCGGACAGACCAGAGTGGCAATCAGCCCCAGCATTTT. The chain recombines TRBV27 with TRBJ1-5, with TRBD1 as a possible D gene (6 bases). V was clipped by 2 bases and J by 2 bases, with 22 bases between them. The CDR3 is made up of 19 amino acids. The germline CDR1 and CDR2 sequences are MNHEY and SMNVEV (reference sequence).

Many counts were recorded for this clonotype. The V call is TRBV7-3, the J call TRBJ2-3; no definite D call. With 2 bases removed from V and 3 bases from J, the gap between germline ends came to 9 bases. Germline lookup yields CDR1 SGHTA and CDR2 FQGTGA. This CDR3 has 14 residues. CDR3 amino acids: CASSLGLETDTQYF. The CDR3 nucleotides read TGTGCCAGCAGCTTAGGGCTCGAGACAGATACGCAGTATTTT.

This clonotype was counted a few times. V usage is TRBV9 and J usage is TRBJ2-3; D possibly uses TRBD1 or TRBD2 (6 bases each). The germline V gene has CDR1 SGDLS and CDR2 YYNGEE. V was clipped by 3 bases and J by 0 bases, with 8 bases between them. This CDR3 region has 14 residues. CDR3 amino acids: CASSAGASTDTQYF. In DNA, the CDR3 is TGTGCCAGCAGCGCGGGGGCTAGCACAGATACGCAGTATTTT.

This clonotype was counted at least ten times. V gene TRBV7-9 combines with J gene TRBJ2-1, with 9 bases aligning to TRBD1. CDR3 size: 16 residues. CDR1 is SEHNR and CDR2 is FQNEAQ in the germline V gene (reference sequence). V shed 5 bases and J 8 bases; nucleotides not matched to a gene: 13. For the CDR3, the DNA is TGTGCCAGCAGCCGCTGGGGGCGACAGGGGGGCCATGAGCAGTTCTTC. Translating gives CASSRWGRQGGHEQFF.

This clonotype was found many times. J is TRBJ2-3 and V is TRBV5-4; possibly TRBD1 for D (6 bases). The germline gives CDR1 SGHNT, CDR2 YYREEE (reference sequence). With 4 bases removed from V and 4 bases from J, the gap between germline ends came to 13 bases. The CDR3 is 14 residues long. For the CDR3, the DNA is TGTGCCAGCAGCAGCGGACAGTGGGCAGATACGCAGTATTTT. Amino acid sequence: CASSSGQWADTQYF.

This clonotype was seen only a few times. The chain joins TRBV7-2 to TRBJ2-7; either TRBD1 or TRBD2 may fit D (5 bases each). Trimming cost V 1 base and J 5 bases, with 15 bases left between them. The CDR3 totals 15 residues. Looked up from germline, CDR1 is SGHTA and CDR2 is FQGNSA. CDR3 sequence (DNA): TGTGCCAGCAGCTTAGAGGGTACTAGGGGTAACGAGCAGTACTTC. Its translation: CASSLEGTRGNEQYF.

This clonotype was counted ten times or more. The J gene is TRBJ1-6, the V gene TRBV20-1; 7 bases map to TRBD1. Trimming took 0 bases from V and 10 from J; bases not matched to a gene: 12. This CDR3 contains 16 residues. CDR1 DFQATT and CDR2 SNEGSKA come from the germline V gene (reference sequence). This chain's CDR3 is CSARDPRQGEDSPLHF. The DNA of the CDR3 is TGCAGTGCTAGAGATCCCCGGCAGGGGGAGGACTCACCCCTCCACTTT.

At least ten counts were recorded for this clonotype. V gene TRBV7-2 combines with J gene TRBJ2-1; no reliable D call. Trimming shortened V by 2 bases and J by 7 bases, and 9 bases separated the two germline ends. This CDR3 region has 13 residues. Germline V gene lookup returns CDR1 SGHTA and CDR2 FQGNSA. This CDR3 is CASSLSLWNEQFF. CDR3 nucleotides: TGTGCCAGCAGCTTATCCCTGTGGAATGAGCAGTTCTTC. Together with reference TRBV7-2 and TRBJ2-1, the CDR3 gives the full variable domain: GAGVSQSPSNKVTEKGKDVELRCDPISGHTALYWYRQSLGQGLEFLIYFQGNSAPDKSGLPSDRFSAERTGGSVSTLTIQRTQQEDSAVYLCASSLSLWNEQFFGPGTRLTVL.

CDR3: CASSFNGQETQYF. The CDR3, as DNA: TGCGCCAGCAGCTTCAACGGGCAAGAGACCCAGTACTTC. The rearrangement uses TRBV5-1 and TRBJ2-5; D gene ambiguous. The CDR3 totals 13 residues. V was clipped by 2 bases and J by 2 bases, with 7 bases between them. Germline lookup yields CDR1 SGHRS and CDR2 YFSETQ.

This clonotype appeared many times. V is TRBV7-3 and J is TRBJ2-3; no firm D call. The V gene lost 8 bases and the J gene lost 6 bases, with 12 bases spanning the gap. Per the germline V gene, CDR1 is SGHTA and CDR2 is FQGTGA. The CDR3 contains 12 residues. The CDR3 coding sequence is TGTGCCAGCGGGCTGCAGTCGGATACGCAGTATTTT. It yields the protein CASGLQSDTQYF. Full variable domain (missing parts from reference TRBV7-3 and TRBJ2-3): GAGVSQTPSNKVTEKGKYVELRCDPISGHTALYWYRQSLGQGPEFLIYFQGTGAADDSGLPNDRFFAVRPEGSVSTLKIQRTERGDSAVYLCASGLQSDTQYFGPGTRLTVL.

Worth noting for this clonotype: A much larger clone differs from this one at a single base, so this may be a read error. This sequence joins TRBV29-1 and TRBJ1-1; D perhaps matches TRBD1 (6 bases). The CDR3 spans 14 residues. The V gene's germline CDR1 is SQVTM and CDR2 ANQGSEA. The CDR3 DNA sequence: TGCAGCGTTGAGGGCACAGGGATGTTCACTGAAGCTATCTTT. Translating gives CSVEGTGMFTEAIF.